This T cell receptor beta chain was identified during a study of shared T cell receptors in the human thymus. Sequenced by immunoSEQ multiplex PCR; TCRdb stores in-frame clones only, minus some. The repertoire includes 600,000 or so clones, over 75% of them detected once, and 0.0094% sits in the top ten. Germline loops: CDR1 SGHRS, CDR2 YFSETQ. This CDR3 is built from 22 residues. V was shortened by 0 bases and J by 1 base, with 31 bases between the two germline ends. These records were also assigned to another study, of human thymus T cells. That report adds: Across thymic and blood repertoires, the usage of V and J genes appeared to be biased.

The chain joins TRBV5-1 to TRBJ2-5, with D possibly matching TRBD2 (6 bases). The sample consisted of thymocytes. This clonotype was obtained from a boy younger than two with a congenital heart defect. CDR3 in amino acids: CASSLGYLGAGRPPTTQETQYF. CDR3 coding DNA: TGCGCCAGCAGCTTGGGGTATCTAGGGGCAGGGAGGCCCCCCACCACCCAAGAGACCCAGTACTTC.